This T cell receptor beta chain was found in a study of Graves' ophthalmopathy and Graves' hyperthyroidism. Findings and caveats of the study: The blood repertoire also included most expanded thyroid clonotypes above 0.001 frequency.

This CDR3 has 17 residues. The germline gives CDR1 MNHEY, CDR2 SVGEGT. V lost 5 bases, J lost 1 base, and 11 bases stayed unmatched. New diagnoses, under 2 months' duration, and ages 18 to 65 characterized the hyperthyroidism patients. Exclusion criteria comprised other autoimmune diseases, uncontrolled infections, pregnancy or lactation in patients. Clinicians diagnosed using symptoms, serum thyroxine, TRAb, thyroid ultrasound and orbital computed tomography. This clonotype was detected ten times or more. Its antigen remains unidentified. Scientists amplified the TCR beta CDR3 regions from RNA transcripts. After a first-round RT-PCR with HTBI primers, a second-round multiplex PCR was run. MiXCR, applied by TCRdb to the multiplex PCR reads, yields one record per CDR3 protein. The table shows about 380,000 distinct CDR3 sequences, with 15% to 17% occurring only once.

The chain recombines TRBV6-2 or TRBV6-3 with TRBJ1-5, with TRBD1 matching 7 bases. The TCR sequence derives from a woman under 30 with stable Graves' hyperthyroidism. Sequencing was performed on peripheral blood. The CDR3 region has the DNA TGTGCCAGCAGTCTACGGGGACAGAGGAGGAGCAATCAGCCCCAGCATTTT. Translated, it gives CASSLRGQRRSNQPQHF.